This TCR beta chain was recorded in a study of shared clonotypes between healthy human individuals. Study findings and constraints: The small donor group covered limited genetic and exposure diversity.

To note about this clone: The antigen remains unidentified.

Clones were sequenced by immunoSEQ multiplex PCR, and TCRdb holds only the in-frame ones, with some missing. Of approximately 980,000 clones listed, 70% to 85% are singletons. Per the germline V gene, CDR1 is GTSNPN and CDR2 is SVGIG (reference sequence). The CDR3 contains 13 residues. V was shortened by 4 bases and J by 5 bases, with 14 bases between the two germline ends. The chain employs TRBV30 and TRBJ1-2; no clear D. The material sequenced was memory CD4+ T cells sorted from blood. The subset here: CD45RA-negative fraction. The TCR originated in a man between 18 and 35 years old in good health. DNA of the CDR3: TGTGCCTGGACCTTAACGGACGCTTATGGCTACACCTTC. Translating gives CAWTLTDAYGYTF.